A selection of T cell receptor beta chains follows, all from one sample in a study of blood T cell repertoires in COVID-19. Profiled with immunoSEQ multiplex PCR; TCRdb holds only in-frame clones, not every one. The sample includes more than 65,000 clones, over 60% of them seen just once. Sequenced input: peripheral blood. The source of these receptors is a woman older than 75 with active or convalescent COVID-19. Each CDR3 is given with its conserved first and last residue. The D gene is left open where the match is weak. Expanded clones get a size class; other rows say once, few or many, or leave the size out.

clone size,J gene,V gene,CDR3 length,D gene,CDR3 protein,CDR3 DNA
.,TRBJ1-1,TRBV6-5,13,.,CASSSRGGTEAFF,TGTGCCAGCAGTTCCAGGGGAGGGACTGAAGCTTTCTTT
.,TRBJ2-5,TRBV6-2/TRBV6-3,15,TRBD2,CASSYNVAGWETQYF,TGTGCCAGCAGTTATAATGTAGCGGGCTGGGAGACCCAGTACTTC
.,TRBJ2-7,TRBV5-1,15,TRBD2,CASSSLAGSGYEQYF,TGCGCCAGCAGCTCACTAGCGGGGTCAGGGTACGAGCAGTACTTC
once,TRBJ1-2,TRBV28,11,.,CASSFLYGYTF,TGTGCCAGCAGTTTCCTCTATGGCTACACCTTC
.,TRBJ2-2,TRBV3-1/TRBV3-2,15,.,CASSQASGVTGELFF,TGTGCCAGCAGCCAAGCTTCCGGGGTCACCGGGGAGCTGTTTTTT
.,TRBJ2-2,TRBV6-2/TRBV6-3,15,TRBD1,CASSPDRGWTGELFF,TGTGCCAGCAGTCCCGACAGGGGTTGGACCGGGGAGCTGTTTTTT
.,TRBJ1-3,TRBV10-3,15,.,CAISDLDFSGNTIYF,TGTGCCATCAGTGATCTGGACTTCTCTGGAAACACCATATATTTT
.,TRBJ2-7,TRBV7-9,16,.,CASSLGGLGSSYEQYF,TGTGCCAGCAGCTTAGGGGGGCTCGGATCCTCCTACGAGCAGTACTTC
.,TRBJ1-1,TRBV7-6,15,TRBD1,CASRRDRGKNTEAFF,TGTGCCAGCAGGCGGGACAGGGGGAAGAACACTGAAGCTTTCTTT
.,TRBJ2-3,TRBV11-2,15,.,CASSSTRGGRDTQYF,TGTGCCAGCAGCTCAACGAGGGGGGGACGGGATACGCAGTATTTT
once,TRBJ2-7,TRBV13,14,.,CASRDTGKGDEQYF,TGTGCCAGCAGGGATACAGGGAAGGGGGACGAGCAGTACTTC
.,TRBJ2-7,TRBV7-8,17,.,CASSLSWGDADSYEQYF,TGTGCCAGCAGCTTAAGTTGGGGGGACGCGGACTCCTACGAGCAGTACTTC
.,TRBJ1-5,TRBV14,14,.,CASSQGGLGQPQHF,TGTGCCAGCAGCCAAGGGGGACTAGGTCAGCCCCAGCATTTT
.,TRBJ2-5,TRBV5-6,15,.,CASSLGTSLGETQYF,TGTGCCAGCAGCTTGGGTACTAGCCTAGGGGAGACCCAGTACTTC
.,TRBJ1-5,TRBV7-5,16,.,CARSRGEGHNNQPQHF,TGTGCCAGAAGCCGGGGGGAGGGACACAATAATCAGCCCCAGCATTTT
once,TRBJ2-5,TRBV3-1/TRBV3-2,14,.,CASSQAGTQETQYF,TGTGCCAGCAGCCAAGCCGGGACACAAGAGACCCAGTACTTC
.,TRBJ2-5,TRBV11-2,15,.,CASSWGLPGQETQYF,TGTGCCAGCAGCTGGGGACTGCCGGGCCAAGAGACCCAGTACTTC
.,TRBJ2-1,TRBV4-1,12,.,CASSRAGGEQFF,TGCGCCAGCAGCCGAGCGGGCGGGGAGCAGTTCTTC
.,TRBJ1-6,TRBV6-5,14,TRBD1,CASRWDSSNSPLHF,TGTGCCAGCAGGTGGGACAGCTCTAATTCACCCCTCCACTTT
.,TRBJ2-2,TRBV28,16,.,CASSLSQPTGDGELFF,TGTGCCAGCAGTTTATCCCAACCGACAGGCGACGGGGAGCTGTTTTTT
.,TRBJ1-1,TRBV12-5,16,TRBD1,CASGLVRGRGATEAFF,TGTGCTAGTGGTTTGGTCAGGGGGCGCGGGGCGACTGAAGCTTTCTTT
.,TRBJ2-7,TRBV2,14,TRBD1,CASSLGTGRYEQYF,TGTGCCAGCAGTCTCGGGACAGGGCGGTACGAGCAGTACTTC
.,TRBJ2-5,TRBV10-1,22,.,CASGSAWSFGGHAETYQETQYF,TGCGCCAGCGGAAGCGCTTGGTCCTTCGGGGGTCACGCGGAGACATACCAAGAGACCCAGTACTTC
many,TRBJ2-2,TRBV12-5,15,TRBD1,CASGLGTGGPGELFF,TGTGCTAGTGGTCTCGGGACAGGGGGGCCCGGGGAGCTGTTTTTT
.,TRBJ1-2,TRBV4-3,14,.,CASSINTGTYGYTF,TGCGCCAGCAGCATAAACACAGGAACCTATGGCTACACCTTC
.,TRBJ1-2,TRBV29-1,13,TRBD1,CSVAIGTAYGYTF,TGCAGCGTTGCCATTGGGACAGCTTATGGCTACACCTTC
few,TRBJ1-6,TRBV10-3,13,.,CAIAGADNSPLHF,TGTGCCATTGCAGGGGCCGATAATTCACCCCTCCACTTT
.,TRBJ1-2,TRBV12-3/TRBV12-4,13,.,CASSSDRIYGYTF,TGTGCCAGCAGTTCGGACAGAATATATGGCTACACCTTC
.,TRBJ1-4,TRBV6-6,14,TRBD1,CASSLTGGNEKLFF,TGTGCCAGCAGTTTGACAGGGGGGAATGAAAAACTGTTTTTT
.,TRBJ2-7,TRBV7-2,15,TRBD2,CASSPRLAGYYEQYF,TGTGCCAGCAGCCCTAGACTAGCGGGATACTACGAGCAGTACTTC
.,TRBJ1-5,TRBV19,14,.,CAKHDSAGNQPQHF,TGTGCCAAACACGACAGCGCGGGCAATCAGCCCCAGCATTTT
.,TRBJ1-6,TRBV6-5,14,TRBD1,CASRDGQGGSPLHF,TGTGCCAGCAGGGACGGACAGGGGGGTTCACCCCTCCACTTT
.,TRBJ2-1,TRBV28,14,TRBD1,CASSGYTGVHEQFF,TGTGCCAGCAGTGGCTATACAGGGGTTCATGAGCAGTTCTTC
.,TRBJ1-4,TRBV10-3,13,.,CATAADEGEKLFF,TGTGCCACCGCGGCGGATGAGGGAGAAAAACTGTTTTTT
.,TRBJ1-1,TRBV30,15,.,CAWSVWRVGGTEAFF,TGTGCCTGGAGTGTATGGCGAGTCGGCGGGACTGAAGCTTTCTTT
.,TRBJ1-1,TRBV28,15,.,CASSSVAGLDTEAFF,TGTGCCAGCAGTTCTGTTGCAGGGCTTGACACTGAAGCTTTCTTT
.,TRBJ1-1,TRBV7-3,13,.,CASSSTGNTEAFF,TGTGCCAGCAGCTCAACCGGGAACACTGAAGCTTTCTTT
once,TRBJ2-7,TRBV19,15,.,CASSMRARVDYEQYF,TGTGCCAGTAGTATGCGGGCGCGGGTAGATTACGAGCAGTACTTC
.,TRBJ2-1,TRBV2,14,TRBD2,CASIRLAGDWEQFF,TGTGCCAGCATTAGACTAGCGGGGGATTGGGAGCAGTTCTTC
.,TRBJ1-2,TRBV6-5,13,.,CASSRGSVYGYTF,TGTGCCAGCAGCCGGGGGTCTGTCTATGGCTACACCTTC
.,TRBJ1-5,TRBV4-1,16,.,CASSPLPGRDNQPQHF,TGCGCCAGCAGCCCACTACCCGGCAGGGACAATCAGCCCCAGCATTTT
.,TRBJ1-1,TRBV3-1/TRBV3-2,15,.,CASSQDEGFGTEAFF,TGTGCCAGCAGCCAAGATGAGGGATTTGGCACTGAAGCTTTCTTT
many,TRBJ2-7,TRBV2,13,.,CASTTGGTYEQYF,TGTGCCAGCACCACAGGTGGTACCTACGAGCAGTACTTC
.,TRBJ2-1,TRBV2,17,TRBD2,CASSDSGTSGGAGEQFF,TGTGCCAGCAGTGACAGTGGGACTAGCGGGGGGGCCGGGGAGCAGTTCTTC
.,TRBJ1-2,TRBV19,12,.,CVAGGGFYGYTF,TGTGTCGCTGGGGGGGGATTCTATGGCTACACCTTC
.,TRBJ1-1,TRBV5-1,14,TRBD1,CASSFQGGNTEAFF,TGCGCCAGCAGCTTCCAGGGGGGAAACACTGAAGCTTTCTTT
.,TRBJ2-7,TRBV6-6,12,TRBD1,CASEGQGREQYF,TGTGCCAGCGAAGGACAGGGTCGCGAGCAGTACTTC
.,TRBJ1-1,TRBV2,14,.,CASSEDYGASEAFF,TGTGCCAGCAGTGAAGATTATGGGGCTAGTGAAGCTTTCTTT
.,TRBJ1-2,TRBV19,13,.,CASSIGTSDGYTF,TGTGCCAGTAGTATAGGGACATCGGATGGCTACACCTTC
once,TRBJ2-4,TRBV30,17,.,CAWSFLLAELTKNIQYF,TGTGCCTGGTCCTTCCTTCTTGCGGAGCTAACCAAAAACATTCAGTACTTC
.,TRBJ1-6,TRBV9,14,.,CASSVGTANSPLHF,TGTGCCAGCAGCGTAGGGACAGCCAATTCACCCCTCCACTTT
.,TRBJ2-7,TRBV5-1,15,TRBD1,CASRPTGIPSYEQYF,TGCGCCAGCAGGCCGACAGGGATTCCCTCCTACGAGCAGTACTTC
.,TRBJ1-3,TRBV12-3/TRBV12-4,13,TRBD1,CASSLGQGDTIYF,TGTGCCAGCAGTTTGGGACAGGGAGACACCATATATTTT
.,TRBJ1-1,TRBV28,16,TRBD1,CASTDRAGIRDTEAFF,TGTGCCAGCACCGACAGGGCGGGGATTAGGGACACTGAAGCTTTCTTT
.,TRBJ2-2,TRBV7-2,13,.,CASSLDINGELFF,TGTGCCAGCAGCTTGGACATCAACGGGGAGCTGTTTTTT